The entry that follows covers one T cell receptor (beta chain) sequence. The time point denotes: late/post reinfection, 12 to 24 weeks after detection. Sorted cells were sequenced directly ex vivo without any in vitro expansion. The data are from a study of memory CD8 T cells in hepatitis C reinfection. Germline trimming cut 1 base from V and 5 bases from J; bases unmatched to any gene: 10. Germline V lookup: CDR1 SGHVS, CDR2 FNYEAQ. The CDR3 spans 18 residues. This table comes from immunoSEQ multiplex PCR, and its TCRdb copy is limited to in-frame clones, with some not included. The sample lists about 50,000 clones; roughly 89% were seen once.

The origin of this receptor is a young man with hepatitis C virus infection. Sequenced sample: naive CD8+ T cells sorted from blood. V is TRBV7-6 and J is TRBJ2-2, with 10 bases identical to TRBD2. The CDR3: CASSLGTSGDLTTGELFF. Here the CDR3 DNA reads TGTGCCAGCAGCTTAGGGACTAGCGGAGACCTAACTACCGGGGAGCTGTTTTTT.